This T cell receptor (beta chain) was documented in a study of immune characterization of retroperitoneal liposarcoma. A single record per CDR3 protein comes from TCRdb applying MiXCR to the PCR reads. The sample lists 2,000 to 3,000 distinct CDR3 sequences; around a third were seen once. CDR3 size: 16 residues. From germline, CDR1 is MNHEY and CDR2 SMNVEV (reference sequence). The sequencing sample was made of tumor tissue. The V and J genes are TRBV27 and TRBJ2-5; 12 bases are shared with TRBD2. The J call may be incorrect, as the DNA end agrees better with TRBJ2-1. This clonotype was sampled from a male donor with retroperitoneal liposarcoma. The CDR3 loop reads CASTKLLAGGTNEQFF. CDR3 DNA: TGTGCCAGCACCAAATTGCTAGCGGGAGGGACTAATGAGCAGTTCTTC.